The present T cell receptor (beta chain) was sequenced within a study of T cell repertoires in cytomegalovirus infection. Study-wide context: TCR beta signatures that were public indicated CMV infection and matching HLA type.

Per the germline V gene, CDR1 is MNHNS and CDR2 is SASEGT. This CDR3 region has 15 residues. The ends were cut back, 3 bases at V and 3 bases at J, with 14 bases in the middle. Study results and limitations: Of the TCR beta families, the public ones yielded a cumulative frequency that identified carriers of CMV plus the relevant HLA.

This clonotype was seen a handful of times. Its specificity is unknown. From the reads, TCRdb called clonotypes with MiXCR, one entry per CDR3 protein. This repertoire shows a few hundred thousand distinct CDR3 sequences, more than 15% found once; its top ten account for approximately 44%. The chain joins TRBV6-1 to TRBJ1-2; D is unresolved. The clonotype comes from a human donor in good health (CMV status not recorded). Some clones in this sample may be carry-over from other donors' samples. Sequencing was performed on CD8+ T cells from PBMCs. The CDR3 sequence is CASSDYGRSDYGYTF. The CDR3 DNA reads TGTGCCAGCAGTGACTATGGCAGGTCTGACTATGGCTACACCTTC.